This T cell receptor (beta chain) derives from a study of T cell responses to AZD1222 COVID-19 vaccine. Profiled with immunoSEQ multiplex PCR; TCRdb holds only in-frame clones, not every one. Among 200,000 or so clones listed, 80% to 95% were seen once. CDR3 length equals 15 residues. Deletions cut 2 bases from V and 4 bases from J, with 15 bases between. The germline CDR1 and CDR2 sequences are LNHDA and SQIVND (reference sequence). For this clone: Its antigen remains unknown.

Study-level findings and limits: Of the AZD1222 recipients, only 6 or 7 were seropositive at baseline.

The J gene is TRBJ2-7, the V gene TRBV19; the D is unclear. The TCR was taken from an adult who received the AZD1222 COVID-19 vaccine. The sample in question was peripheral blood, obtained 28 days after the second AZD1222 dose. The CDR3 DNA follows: TGTGCCAGTAGTATAACCCCCACAGAGCCTTACGAGCAGTACTTC. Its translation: CASSITPTEPYEQYF.